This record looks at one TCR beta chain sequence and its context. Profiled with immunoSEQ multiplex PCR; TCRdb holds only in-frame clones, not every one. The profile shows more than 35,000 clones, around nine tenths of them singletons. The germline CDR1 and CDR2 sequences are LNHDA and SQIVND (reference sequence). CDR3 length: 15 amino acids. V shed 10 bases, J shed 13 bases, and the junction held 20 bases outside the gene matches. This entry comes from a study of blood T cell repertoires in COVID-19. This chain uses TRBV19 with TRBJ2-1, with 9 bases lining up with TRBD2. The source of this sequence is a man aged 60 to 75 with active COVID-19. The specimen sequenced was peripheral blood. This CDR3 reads CATGQGLRASGIQFF. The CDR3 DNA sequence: TGTGCCACGGGGCAGGGGCTGAGGGCTAGCGGGATTCAGTTCTTC.